This T cell receptor (beta chain) originates from a study of T cells in localized non-small cell lung cancer. Study-level results: A raised T cell density in blood coincided with lengthier overall survival. T cell clonality was highest in uninvolved adjacent lung, above tumor. When the top 100 tumor clones were examined, a median approximately 57 of them also appeared in the adjacent lung, which was paired and uninvolved.

Some clones are missing from TCRdb's copy, which holds only in-frame ones; the method was immunoSEQ multiplex PCR. This repertoire shows 20,000 to 30,000 clones, about four fifths found once; its top ten account for approximately 5%. With 1 base removed from V and 4 bases from J, the gap between germline ends came to 13 bases. The CDR3 length is 15 residues. Germline loops: CDR1 MNHEY, CDR2 SMNVEV (reference sequence). This clone showed up just a few times. Its antigen is unknown. The clonotype originates from a man between 40 and 70 years old with stage II lung adenocarcinoma. The sequences come from PBMCs, collected before any cancer treatment. The chain uses TRBV27 and TRBJ1-2; D remains ambiguous. The CDR3 region has the DNA TGTGCCAGCAGTTTATTAGCACGGGCGGGCTATGGCTACACCTTC. Protein product: CASSLLARAGYGYTF.